This entry features one T cell receptor (beta chain) sequence. Produced via immunoSEQ multiplex PCR; TCRdb's table is partial and in-frame only. The data show under 150,000 clones, 85% to 90% seen once. The CDR3 extends over 14 amino acids. Per germline, CDR1 KGHSH and CDR2 LQKENI. The V end lost 7 bases, the J end lost 1 base, and 13 bases lay between the germline ends. This sample was taken from a study of T cell responses to AZD1222 COVID-19 vaccine. The chain combines TRBV18 with TRBJ1-1; D perhaps matches TRBD1 (6 bases). The specimen comprised peripheral blood, sampled on day 0 of AZD1222 vaccination. The receptor was isolated from an adult in good health. The CDR3 here is CASYVLQGNTEAFF. The CDR3 DNA sequence: TGTGCCAGCTATGTTCTACAGGGGAACACTGAAGCTTTCTTT.